The 19 T cell receptor beta chains below were found in one sample sequenced in a study of T-cell reconstitution after alpha-beta-depleted transplantation in children. Construction of the TCRbeta library involved unique molecular identifiers. From the PCR reads, TCRdb called clonotypes with MiXCR, one entry per CDR3 protein. The table includes around 45,000 distinct CDR3 sequences, around 56% detected once. The sample consisted of peripheral blood, taken before TCRalphabeta/CD19-depleted stem cell transplant. All receptors come from a boy younger than two with SCID, due to receive a stem cell transplant.

The rearrangement uses TRBV15 and TRBJ2-2, with 9 bases matching TRBD1. Unmatched junction bases numbered 8, after V lost 8 bases and J lost 4 bases. The length of the CDR3 is 15 residues. Germline V gene lookup returns CDR1 LNHNV and CDR2 YYDKDF (reference sequence). The CDR3 DNA is TGTGCCACCCTGCCGGGACAGGGTCTCACCGGGGAGCTGTTTTTT. Translation: CATLPGQGLTGELFF.

The chain uses TRBV20-1 and TRBJ1-2; 8 nucleotides match TRBD1. The junction had 10 bases not matched to a gene; V was cut back by 0 bases and J by 7 bases. The V gene's germline CDR1 is DFQATT and CDR2 SNEGSKA (reference sequence). This CDR3 spans 15 amino acids. The CDR3 coding sequence is TGCAGTGCTAGAGATACACAGGGGGTGCCGCTTGGCTACACCTTC. It encodes CSARDTQGVPLGYTF.

The chain uses TRBV4-2 and TRBJ2-7, with D maybe TRBD1 (5 bases). Looked up from germline, CDR1 is LGHNA and CDR2 is YNFKEQ. The length of the CDR3 is 15 residues. Trimming left V 4 bases short and J 5 bases short, with 18 bases between. The DNA for the CDR3 is TGTGCCAGCAGCCCCAGGGTCCCCTCCCTTGACGAGCAGTACTTC. This codes for CASSPRVPSLDEQYF.

The V and J genes are TRBV3-1 and TRBJ2-3, with D uncertain. This CDR3 contains 15 residues. From germline, CDR1 is LGHDT and CDR2 YNNKEL (reference sequence). Trimming pared 0 bases from V and 2 bases from J, leaving 9 bases between. Here the CDR3 reads CASSQDRLTTDTQYF. The CDR3 nucleotides are TGTGCCAGCAGCCAAGATAGGCTGACCACAGATACGCAGTATTTT.

The chain recombines TRBV20-1 with TRBJ2-1; 7 bases fit TRBD1. Trimming at V came to 0 bases and at J to 6 bases, leaving 8 bases not matched to a gene. Germline values: CDR1 DFQATT, CDR2 SNEGSKA (reference sequence). The CDR3 is 15 residues long. This CDR3 reads CSARDGPYRGNEQFF. CDR3 coding DNA: TGCAGTGCTAGAGATGGGCCGTACAGGGGCAATGAGCAGTTCTTC.

V is TRBV12-3 or TRBV12-4 and J is TRBJ2-1, with 8 bases matching TRBD2. Trimming cost V 6 bases and J 6 bases; bases outside gene matches: 10. The CDR3 loop spans 15 amino acids. CDR3 DNA: TGTGCCAGCAGACTAGCGGAGATCCCGTTCAATGAGCAGTTCTTC. Residues: CASRLAEIPFNEQFF.

CDR3 loop: CASSRDSQRGDTEAFF. CDR3 nucleotide sequence: TGTGCCAGCAGCAGGGACAGCCAAAGGGGGGACACTGAAGCTTTCTTT. The chain uses TRBV7-8 and TRBJ1-1; 7 bases fit TRBD1. The V segment lost 5 bases and the J segment 3 bases; nucleotides outside the gene matches: 12. The length of the CDR3 is 16 residues. Germline lookup yields CDR1 SGHVS and CDR2 FQNEAQ. Full variable domain (remainder filled in from reference TRBV7-8 and TRBJ1-1): GAGVSQSPRYKVAKRGQDVALRCDPISGHVSLFWYQQALGQGPEFLTYFQNEAQLDKSGLPSDRFFAERPEGSVSTLKIQRTQQEDSAVYLCASSRDSQRGDTEAFFGQGTRLTVV.

The CDR3 sequence is CASSLDLDTQYF. The CDR3 nucleotides are TGTGCCAGCAGCTTGGACTTAGATACGCAGTATTTT. V usage is TRBV3-1 and J usage is TRBJ2-3, with D possibly being TRBD2 (5 bases). CDR1 LGHDT and CDR2 YNNKEL come from the germline V gene (reference sequence). Trimming shortened V by 5 bases and J by 5 bases, and 8 bases separated the two germline ends. The CDR3 length is 12 residues.

The rearrangement joins TRBV5-1 to TRBJ1-1, with D tentatively TRBD1 (6 bases). V was trimmed by 4 bases and J by 3 bases, leaving 16 bases between them. The CDR3 has 15 amino acids. The germline V gene encodes CDR1 SGHRS and CDR2 YFSETQ. The CDR3 reads CASSPRVGGYTEAFF. Written as DNA, the CDR3 is TGCGCCAGCAGCCCGAGGGTAGGGGGGTACACTGAAGCTTTCTTT.

The chain uses TRBV9 and TRBJ2-5; possible D gene TRBD1, 6 bases. This CDR3 is 16 amino acids long. The germline gives CDR1 SGDLS, CDR2 YYNGEE. The V and J ends lost 0 bases and 3 bases respectively, with 15 bases between them. For the CDR3, the DNA is TGTGCCAGCAGCGTAGACCTAGGACAGAGTAAAGAGACCCAGTACTTC. Translating gives CASSVDLGQSKETQYF.

This clonotype occurred a few times. The rearrangement joins TRBV6-4 to TRBJ2-3, with 9 bases identical to TRBD1. The CDR3 length is 15 residues. CDR1 MRHNA and CDR2 SNTAGT come from the germline V gene. V was clipped by 5 bases and J by 4 bases; unmatched bases: 7. The CDR3 here is CASSPGQGEADTQYF. In nucleotides, the CDR3 is TGTGCCAGCAGTCCGGGACAGGGTGAAGCAGATACGCAGTATTTT.

CDR3 nucleotides: TGTGCCAGCAGCCAACAGGGAGGAGAGCAGTACTTC. Its translation: CASSQQGGEQYF. This chain links TRBV6-2 or TRBV6-3 with TRBJ2-7, with D possibly called TRBD1 or TRBD2 (6 bases each). Per the germline V gene, CDR1 is MNHEY and CDR2 is SVGEGT. This CDR3 is 12 amino acids long. V lost 6 bases and J 7 bases, leaving 13 bases between the germline ends.

The V call is TRBV3-1, the J call TRBJ1-2; D not certain. The CDR3 spans 13 residues. Germline V gene sequence: CDR1 LGHDT, CDR2 YNNKEL (reference sequence). Trimming left V 3 bases short and J 2 bases short, with 7 bases between. Here the CDR3 reads CASSHGTNYGYTF. The CDR3 DNA reads as TGTGCCAGCAGCCACGGAACCAACTATGGCTACACCTTC.

This clonotype was detected a few times. The chain combines TRBV7-2 with TRBJ2-5; tentative D call: TRBD2 (5 bases). The V gene's germline CDR1 is SGHTA and CDR2 FQGNSA. This CDR3 spans 14 amino acids. V dropped 5 bases and J dropped 3 bases, with 13 bases sitting between them. The CDR3 DNA reads as TGTGCCAGCAGCCCCCGCTGGGGAGAAGAGACCCAGTACTTC. Translated, it gives CASSPRWGEETQYF.

The rearrangement uses TRBV6-2 or TRBV6-3 and TRBJ1-2; D ambiguous. The CDR3 length is 17 residues. Between the trimmed V and J ends, which lost 10 bases and 5 bases, there was a span of 29 bases. CDR1 is MNHEY and CDR2 is SVGEGT in the germline V gene. CDR3 DNA sequence: TGTGCCATGCCGTTACCTGCAGCCATCTACGGGAGGTATGGCTACACCTTC. Protein product: CAMPLPAAIYGRYGYTF.

V and J are TRBV7-2 and TRBJ1-2, with D maybe TRBD1 (6 bases). The germline V gene encodes CDR1 SGHTA and CDR2 FQGNSA. With 5 bases removed from V and 3 bases from J, the gap between germline ends came to 16 bases. This CDR3 comprises 15 residues. The CDR3 loop is CASSPRQVLDYGYTF. The CDR3 DNA reads TGTGCCAGCAGCCCACGACAGGTGTTGGACTATGGCTACACCTTC.

The chain links TRBV20-1 to TRBJ1-1; unclear D gene. Germline assignment: CDR1 DFQATT and CDR2 SNEGSKA (reference sequence). V was shortened by 1 base and J by 4 bases, with 16 bases between the two germline ends. The CDR3 loop spans 15 amino acids. CDR3 loop: CSARGEGSAATEAFF. The CDR3 DNA sequence: TGCAGTGCTAGAGGAGAGGGATCGGCCGCCACTGAAGCTTTCTTT.

This clonotype was counted a few times. The chain employs TRBV29-1 and TRBJ2-7; D may be TRBD1 (5 bases). Trimming cost V 7 bases and J 6 bases, with 13 bases left between them. CDR1 and CDR2 from the germline V gene are SQVTM and ANQGSEA. The CDR3 totals 11 residues. For the CDR3, the DNA is TGCAGCGCAAGAAAAAGGGGCGAGCAGTACTTC. Its translation is CSARKRGEQYF.

This chain links TRBV5-6 with TRBJ1-4; D may be TRBD1 (5 bases). Trimming shortened V by 0 bases and J by 3 bases, and 12 bases separated the two germline ends. The CDR3 loop spans 16 amino acids. Germline V lookup: CDR1 SGHDT, CDR2 YYEEEE. The CDR3 bases are TGTGCCAGCAGCTTGGAGGGGACTTTTCCTAATGAAAAACTGTTTTTT. Translation gives CASSLEGTFPNEKLFF.